This is a list of T cell receptor beta chains from one sample in a study of T cells in localized non-small cell lung cancer. This table comes from immunoSEQ multiplex PCR, and its TCRdb copy is limited to in-frame clones, with some not included. Found here are about 12,000 clones, around 83% of them singletons; the top ten hold roughly 18%. The material was peripheral blood, obtained before any cancer treatment. The source is a male donor aged 60 or older with stage I lung adenocarcinoma. Each CDR3 is given with its conserved first and last residue. A D gene is named only where the DNA matches it firmly. Expanded clones get a size class; other rows say once, few or many, or leave the size out.

v_gene: TRBV28; abundance: .; d_gene: .; j_gene: TRBJ1-3; CDR3aa: CASTLPGADGNTIYF; CDR3nt: TGTGCCAGCACCTTACCGGGGGCAGATGGAAACACCATATATTTT
v_gene: TRBV5-5; abundance: once; d_gene: .; j_gene: TRBJ1-1; CDR3aa: CASSLYAVSEAFF; CDR3nt: TGTGCCAGCAGCTTGTATGCGGTGAGTGAAGCTTTCTTT
v_gene: TRBV2; abundance: .; d_gene: .; j_gene: TRBJ1-4; CDR3aa: CASSLVFHEKLFF; CDR3nt: TGTGCCAGCTCTCTGGTCTTTCATGAAAAACTGTTTTTT
v_gene: TRBV19; abundance: .; d_gene: .; j_gene: TRBJ2-5; CDR3aa: CASSAGLKEETQYF; CDR3nt: TGTGCCAGTAGCGCGGGACTCAAGGAAGAGACCCAGTACTTC
v_gene: TRBV5-7; abundance: .; d_gene: TRBD1; j_gene: TRBJ2-7; CDR3aa: CASSLDGQGYYEQYF; CDR3nt: TGTGCCAGCAGCTTAGACGGACAGGGCTACTACGAGCAGTACTTC
v_gene: TRBV28; abundance: few; d_gene: .; j_gene: TRBJ2-2; CDR3aa: CASSSGQTNTGELFF; CDR3nt: TGTGCCAGCAGTTCTGGACAGACAAACACCGGGGAGCTGTTTTTT
v_gene: TRBV28; abundance: .; d_gene: TRBD1; j_gene: TRBJ1-1; CDR3aa: CAVRKAGGARNTEAFF; CDR3nt: TGTGCCGTCCGTAAGGCAGGGGGCGCCCGGAACACTGAAGCTTTCTTT
v_gene: TRBV7-2; abundance: .; d_gene: .; j_gene: TRBJ1-4; CDR3aa: CASSHGREKLFF; CDR3nt: TGTGCCAGCAGCCATGGCAGAGAAAAACTGTTTTTT
v_gene: TRBV29-1; abundance: .; d_gene: .; j_gene: TRBJ1-2; CDR3aa: CSVERGYGSDTF; CDR3nt: TGCAGCGTTGAGCGCGGGTATGGGAGCGACACCTTC
v_gene: TRBV7-3; abundance: .; d_gene: .; j_gene: TRBJ2-2; CDR3aa: CASSLRPVDRTTGELFF; CDR3nt: TGTGCCAGCAGCTTAAGACCGGTTGACAGGACCACCGGGGAGCTGTTTTTT
v_gene: TRBV6-5; abundance: .; d_gene: .; j_gene: TRBJ2-3; CDR3aa: CASSQKGDPTDTQYF; CDR3nt: TGTGCCAGCTCGCAGAAGGGGGACCCCACAGATACGCAGTATTTT
v_gene: TRBV11-2; abundance: .; d_gene: TRBD1; j_gene: TRBJ2-3; CDR3aa: CASSLGQGARNTQYF; CDR3nt: TGTGCCAGCAGCCTAGGACAGGGGGCTAGAAATACGCAGTATTTT
v_gene: TRBV19; abundance: .; d_gene: .; j_gene: TRBJ2-1; CDR3aa: CASRRQGGYNEQFF; CDR3nt: TGTGCCAGTAGAAGACAGGGAGGCTACAATGAGCAGTTCTTC
v_gene: TRBV7-2; abundance: few; d_gene: TRBD2; j_gene: TRBJ2-5; CDR3aa: CASRPGLAGGETQYF; CDR3nt: TGTGCCAGCAGGCCGGGACTAGCGGGAGGAGAGACCCAGTACTTC
v_gene: TRBV6-1; abundance: few; d_gene: TRBD2; j_gene: TRBJ2-3; CDR3aa: CASSVGRLAGTDTQYF; CDR3nt: TGTGCCAGCAGTGTAGGGAGACTAGCGGGAACAGATACGCAGTATTTT
v_gene: TRBV18; abundance: .; d_gene: .; j_gene: TRBJ2-1; CDR3aa: CASSPGNEQFF; CDR3nt: TGTGCCAGCTCCCCGGGGAATGAGCAGTTCTTC
v_gene: TRBV5-5; abundance: .; d_gene: TRBD1; j_gene: TRBJ2-7; CDR3aa: CASSLSAGGYEQYF; CDR3nt: TGTGCCAGCAGCTTAAGTGCAGGGGGCTACGAGCAGTACTTC
v_gene: TRBV6-5; abundance: .; d_gene: TRBD2; j_gene: TRBJ2-5; CDR3aa: CASILTASGKETQYF; CDR3nt: TGTGCCAGCATCTTAACGGCTAGCGGGAAGGAGACCCAGTACTTC
v_gene: TRBV6-5; abundance: once; d_gene: .; j_gene: TRBJ2-2; CDR3aa: CASSSGTATGELFF; CDR3nt: TGTGCCAGCAGCTCCGGGACGGCAACCGGGGAGCTGTTTTTT
v_gene: TRBV18; abundance: .; d_gene: .; j_gene: TRBJ1-1; CDR3aa: CASSPNLNTEAFF; CDR3nt: TGTGCCAGCTCCCCCAATCTGAACACTGAAGCTTTCTTT
v_gene: TRBV29-1; abundance: .; d_gene: .; j_gene: TRBJ1-2; CDR3aa: CSVVFSGKDYGYTF; CDR3nt: TGCAGCGTTGTCTTTTCGGGGAAAGACTATGGCTACACCTTC
v_gene: TRBV20-1; abundance: .; d_gene: .; j_gene: TRBJ2-5; CDR3aa: CSARDQKTQYF; CDR3nt: TGCAGTGCTAGAGATCAGAAGACCCAGTACTTC